The 16 T cell receptor beta chains listed next were all sequenced from one sample in a study of cytomegalovirus exposure and HLA in healthy donors. Use of 60 Vbeta and 13 Jbeta primers characterized the PCR. This table comes from immunoSEQ multiplex PCR, and its TCRdb copy is limited to in-frame clones, with some not included. The profile shows 95,000 to 100,000 clones, over 65% of them singletons. Sequencing was performed on PBMCs. The receptors derive from a woman aged 55 to 70 in good health and CMV-seronegative.

The chain couples TRBV4-1 to TRBJ2-3; 9 bases line up with TRBD2. Germline assignment: CDR1 MGHRA and CDR2 YSYEKL. Trimming took 1 base from V and 6 from J; bases not matched to a gene: 5. This CDR3 spans 15 amino acids. CDR3 nucleotide sequence: TGCGCCAGCAGCCAAGTAGCGGGAGATTCCGATACGCAGTATTTT. This gives the protein CASSQVAGDSDTQYF.

This clone was seen only once. The chain employs TRBV27 and TRBJ1-1, with D possibly being TRBD1 (5 bases). CDR1 and CDR2 from the germline V gene are MNHEY and SMNVEV (reference sequence). The CDR3 contains 14 residues. The ends were cut back, 4 bases at V and 0 bases at J, with 9 bases in the middle. The CDR3 DNA reads as TGTGCCAGCAGTTATGGGGCTATGAACACTGAAGCTTTCTTT. Encoded protein: CASSYGAMNTEAFF.

This clone was picked up a small number of times. CDR3 DNA sequence: TGTGCCAGCAGCCCCGGCTCTCCAGCGGGGGGAGGCTACACCTTC. Translation gives CASSPGSPAGGGYTF. This sequence joins TRBV7-9 and TRBJ1-2, with D maybe TRBD1 (5 bases). The CDR3 is 15 residues long. Per germline, CDR1 SEHNR and CDR2 FQNEAQ (reference sequence). V lost 5 bases and J lost 8, with 21 bases in between.

The V call is TRBV9, the J call TRBJ2-5; 15 nucleotides align to TRBD2. The germline V gene encodes CDR1 SGDLS and CDR2 YYNGEE. Unmatched junction bases numbered 2, after V lost 3 bases and J lost 2 bases. CDR3 size: 16 residues. The CDR3, as DNA: TGTGCCAGCAGCGCTGGGACTAGCGGGGGGCAAGAGACCCAGTACTTC. Its protein is CASSAGTSGGQETQYF.

The J gene is TRBJ1-2, the V gene TRBV6-5; D ambiguous. Germline V lookup: CDR1 MNHEY, CDR2 SVGAGI. The CDR3 runs 13 residues. Trimming took 3 bases from V and 3 from J, leaving 8 bases between them. The CDR3 nucleotides read TGTGCCAGCAGTTATGGCGGAGACTATGGCTACACCTTC. Translated: CASSYGGDYGYTF.

This chain connects TRBV7-6 to TRBJ2-2; D is possibly TRBD2 (5 bases). The CDR3 covers 14 residues. Deletions cut 0 bases from V and 7 bases from J, with 9 bases between. CDR1 and CDR2 (germline): SGHVS, FNYEAQ. The CDR3 protein is CASSLAGEFGELFF. The DNA of the CDR3 is TGTGCCAGCAGCTTAGCGGGAGAGTTCGGGGAGCTGTTTTTT.

This clone was seen a single time. The J gene is TRBJ2-7, the V gene TRBV7-2; D is perhaps TRBD2 (5 bases). The CDR3 runs to 14 residues. Per the germline V gene, CDR1 is SGHTA and CDR2 is FQGNSA. Trimming removed 4 bases at V and 4 bases at J, with 14 bases between. The chain's CDR3 is CASSYGIGVYEQYF. The CDR3 nucleotides are TGTGCCAGCAGCTACGGGATTGGCGTTTACGAGCAGTACTTC.

The chain joins TRBV5-1 to TRBJ2-7; 9 positions agree with TRBD1. V gave up 0 bases and J gave up 4 bases; unmatched junction bases: 5. The CDR3 length is 15 residues. Looked up from germline, CDR1 is SGHRS and CDR2 is YFSETQ. In DNA form, the CDR3 reads TGCGCCAGCAGCTTGGCAGGACAGGGGATATACGAGCAGTACTTC. Encoded protein: CASSLAGQGIYEQYF.

V usage is TRBV5-6 and J usage is TRBJ2-7, with TRBD2 identical over 9 bases. The CDR3 covers 14 residues. Germline V gene sequence: CDR1 SGHDT, CDR2 YYEEEE. The V and J ends lost 1 base and 7 bases, in that order; junction bases with no gene match: 6. The CDR3 DNA reads as TGTGCCAGCAGCTTGACCAGCGGGAGGAGGGAGCAGTACTTC. It specifies CASSLTSGRREQYF.

This chain connects TRBV5-1 to TRBJ2-7, with TRBD2 identical over 14 bases. CDR1 SGHRS and CDR2 YFSETQ come from the germline V gene. The trim removed 4 bases at V and 5 bases at J, leaving 5 bases unmatched. The CDR3 contains 15 residues. The CDR3 reads CASSAGLAGVNEQYF. CDR3 nucleotides: TGCGCCAGCAGCGCGGGACTAGCGGGAGTCAACGAGCAGTACTTC.

The chain links TRBV15 to TRBJ1-1; TRBD1 matches 8 bases. This CDR3 has 19 residues. Looked up from germline, CDR1 is LNHNV and CDR2 is YYDKDF (reference sequence). V lost 0 bases, J lost 5 bases, and 17 bases stayed unmatched. In DNA form, the CDR3 reads TGTGCCACCAGCAGAGATTGGACAGGACAGGGACGACCTAATACTGAAGCTTTCTTT. It translates to CATSRDWTGQGRPNTEAFF.

The V and J genes are TRBV7-9 and TRBJ2-5, with TRBD1 matching 8 bases. V lost 6 bases, J lost 5 bases, and 5 bases stayed unmatched. The CDR3 loop spans 13 amino acids. Germline-derived CDR1 and CDR2 are SEHNR and FQNEAQ (reference sequence). The CDR3 protein is CASRFTGGETQYF. In nucleotides, the CDR3 is TGTGCCAGCAGATTCACAGGGGGGGAGACCCAGTACTTC.

The rearrangement uses TRBV7-9 and TRBJ2-2, with D tentatively TRBD2 (7 bases). CDR1 and CDR2 from the germline V gene are SEHNR and FQNEAQ (reference sequence). V lost 6 bases, J lost 4 bases, and 18 bases lay in between. CDR3 size: 16 residues. CDR3 coding DNA: TGTGCCAGCAGGCGACCTGGACTAGGGGGCACCGGGGAGCTGTTTTTT. Protein sequence: CASRRPGLGGTGELFF.

This chain links TRBV7-2 with TRBJ2-7; D is possibly TRBD2 (6 bases). The length of the CDR3 is 15 residues. The V end lost 3 bases, the J end lost 4 bases, and 16 bases lay between the germline ends. Germline CDR1 reads SGHTA; CDR2 reads FQGNSA. Written as DNA, the CDR3 is TGTGCCAGCAGCTTGACTTGGGGACTGGAGTACGAGCAGTACTTC. It translates to CASSLTWGLEYEQYF.

V is TRBV20-1 and J is TRBJ1-2; the D is unclear. The V end was cut by 7 bases, the J end by 4 bases, with 7 bases between. This CDR3 has 10 amino acids. Germline lookup yields CDR1 DFQATT and CDR2 SNEGSKA (reference sequence). For the CDR3, the DNA is TGCAGTGTAGAAAGCTATGGCTACACCTTC. Residues: CSVESYGYTF.

This clone was seen only a few times. The chain couples TRBV6-5 to TRBJ2-6, with 7 bases that match TRBD1. The germline CDR1 and CDR2 sequences are MNHEY and SVGAGI. The CDR3 length is 15 residues. Losses at the gene ends were 10 bases for V and 0 bases for J; bases not matched to a gene: 6. The CDR3 bases are TGTGCCACGGACAGGACTTTCTCTGGGGCCAACGTCCTGACTTTC. The encoded protein is CATDRTFSGANVLTF.